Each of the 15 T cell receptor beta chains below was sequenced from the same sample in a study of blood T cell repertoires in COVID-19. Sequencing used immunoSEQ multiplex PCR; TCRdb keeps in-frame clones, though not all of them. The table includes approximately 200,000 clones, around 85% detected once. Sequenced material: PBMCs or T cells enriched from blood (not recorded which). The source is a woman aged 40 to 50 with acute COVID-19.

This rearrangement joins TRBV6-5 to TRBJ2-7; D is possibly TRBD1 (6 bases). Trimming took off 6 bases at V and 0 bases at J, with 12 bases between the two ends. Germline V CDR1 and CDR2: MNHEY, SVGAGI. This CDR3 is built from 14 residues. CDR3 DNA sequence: TGTGCCAGCAGGAAAACAGGGAGCTCCTACGAGCAGTACTTC. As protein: CASRKTGSSYEQYF.

The CDR3 reads CASSLGQGYYEQYF. The CDR3 DNA reads as TGTGCCAGCAGTTTAGGACAGGGGTACTACGAGCAGTACTTC. The chain is built from TRBV27 and TRBJ2-7; TRBD1 matches 9 bases. Germline V gives CDR1 MNHEY, CDR2 SMNVEV (reference sequence). The CDR3 runs to 14 residues. V lost 2 bases to trimming and J lost 3 bases; unmatched junction nucleotides: 2.

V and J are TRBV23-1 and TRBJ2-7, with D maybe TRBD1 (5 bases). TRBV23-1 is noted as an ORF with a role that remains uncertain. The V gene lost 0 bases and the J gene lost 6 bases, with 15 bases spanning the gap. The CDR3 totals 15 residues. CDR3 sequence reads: CASSQSPGPYLEQYF. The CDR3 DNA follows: TGCGCCAGCAGTCAATCCCCAGGGCCTTATCTCGAGCAGTACTTC.

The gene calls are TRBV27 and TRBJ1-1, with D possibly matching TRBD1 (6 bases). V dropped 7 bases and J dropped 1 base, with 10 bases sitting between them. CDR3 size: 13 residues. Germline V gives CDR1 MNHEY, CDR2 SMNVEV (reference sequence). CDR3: CASTRTENTEAFF. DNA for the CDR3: TGTGCCAGCACTAGGACAGAGAACACTGAAGCTTTCTTT.

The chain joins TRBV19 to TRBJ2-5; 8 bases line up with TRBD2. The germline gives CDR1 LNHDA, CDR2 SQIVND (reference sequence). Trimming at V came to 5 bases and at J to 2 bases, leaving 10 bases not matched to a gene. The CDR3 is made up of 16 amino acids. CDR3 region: CASSLRPGTRQETQYF. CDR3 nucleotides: TGTGCCAGTAGTCTACGGCCCGGGACTAGGCAAGAGACCCAGTACTTC.

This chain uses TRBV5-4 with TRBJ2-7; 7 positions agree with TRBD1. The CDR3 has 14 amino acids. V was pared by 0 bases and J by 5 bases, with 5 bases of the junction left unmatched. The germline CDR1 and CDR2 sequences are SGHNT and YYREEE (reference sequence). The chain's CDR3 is CASSLAGGGNEQYF. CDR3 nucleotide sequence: TGTGCCAGCAGCTTGGCAGGGGGTGGGAACGAGCAGTACTTC.

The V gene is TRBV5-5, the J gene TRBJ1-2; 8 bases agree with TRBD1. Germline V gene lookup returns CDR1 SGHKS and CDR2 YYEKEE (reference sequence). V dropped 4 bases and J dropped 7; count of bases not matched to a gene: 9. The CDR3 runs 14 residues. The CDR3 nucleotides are TGTGCCAGCAGCCCCTCACCAGGGGGCCGTGGCTACACCTTC. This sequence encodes CASSPSPGGRGYTF.

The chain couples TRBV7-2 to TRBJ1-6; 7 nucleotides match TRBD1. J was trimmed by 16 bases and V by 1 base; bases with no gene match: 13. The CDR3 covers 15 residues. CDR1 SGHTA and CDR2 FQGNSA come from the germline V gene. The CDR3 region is CASSLDGTATLSLHF. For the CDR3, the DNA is TGTGCCAGCAGCTTAGATGGGACAGCCACCCTCAGTCTCCACTTT.

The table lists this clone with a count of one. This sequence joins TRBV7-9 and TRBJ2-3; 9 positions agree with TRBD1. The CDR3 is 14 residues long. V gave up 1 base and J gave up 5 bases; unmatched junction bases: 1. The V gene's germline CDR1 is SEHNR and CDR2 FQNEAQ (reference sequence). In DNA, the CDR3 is TGTGCCAGCAGCTTAGAGGGACAGGGAGATACGCAGTATTTT. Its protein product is CASSLEGQGDTQYF.

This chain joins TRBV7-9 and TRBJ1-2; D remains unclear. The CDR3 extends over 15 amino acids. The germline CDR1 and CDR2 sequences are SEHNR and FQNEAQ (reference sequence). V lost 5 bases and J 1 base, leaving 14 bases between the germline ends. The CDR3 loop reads CASSPTLIGNYGYTF. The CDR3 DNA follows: TGTGCCAGCAGCCCTACCCTCATTGGTAACTATGGCTACACCTTC.

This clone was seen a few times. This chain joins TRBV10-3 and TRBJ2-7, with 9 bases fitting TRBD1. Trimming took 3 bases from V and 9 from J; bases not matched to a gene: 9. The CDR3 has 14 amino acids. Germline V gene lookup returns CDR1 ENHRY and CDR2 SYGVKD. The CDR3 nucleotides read TGTGCCATCAGTGAAACAGGGGGCTGGTTGGTGCAGTACTTC. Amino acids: CAISETGGWLVQYF.

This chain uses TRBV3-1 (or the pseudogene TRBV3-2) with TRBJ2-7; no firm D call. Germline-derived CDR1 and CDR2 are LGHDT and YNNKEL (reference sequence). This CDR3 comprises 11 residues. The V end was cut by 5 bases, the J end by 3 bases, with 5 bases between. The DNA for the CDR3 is TGTGCCAGCAGCTCCAGCTACGAGCAGTACTTC. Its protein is CASSSSYEQYF.

CDR3 protein: CATSGAGPSNQPQHF. The CDR3 nucleotides read TGTGCCACCAGTGGGGCAGGGCCTAGCAATCAGCCCCAGCATTTT. The chain employs TRBV24-1 and TRBJ1-5, with TRBD1 as a possible D gene (5 bases). CDR3 length: 15 residues. The V gene lost 5 bases and the J gene lost 0 bases, with 10 bases spanning the gap. Looked up from germline, CDR1 is KGHDR and CDR2 is SFDVKD.

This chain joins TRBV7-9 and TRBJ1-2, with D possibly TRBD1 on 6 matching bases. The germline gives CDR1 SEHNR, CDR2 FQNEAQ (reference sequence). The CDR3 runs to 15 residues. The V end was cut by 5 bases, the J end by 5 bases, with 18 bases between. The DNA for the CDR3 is TGTGCCAGCAGCCCTCCGGGGGGGCTCTATTATGGCTACACCTTC. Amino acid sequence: CASSPPGGLYYGYTF.

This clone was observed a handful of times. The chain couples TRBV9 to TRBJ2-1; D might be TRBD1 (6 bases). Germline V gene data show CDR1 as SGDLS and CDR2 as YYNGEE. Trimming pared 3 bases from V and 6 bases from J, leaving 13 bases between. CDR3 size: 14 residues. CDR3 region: CASSGTVGRNEQFF. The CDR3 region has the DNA TGTGCCAGCAGCGGGACAGTGGGGCGCAATGAGCAGTTCTTC.